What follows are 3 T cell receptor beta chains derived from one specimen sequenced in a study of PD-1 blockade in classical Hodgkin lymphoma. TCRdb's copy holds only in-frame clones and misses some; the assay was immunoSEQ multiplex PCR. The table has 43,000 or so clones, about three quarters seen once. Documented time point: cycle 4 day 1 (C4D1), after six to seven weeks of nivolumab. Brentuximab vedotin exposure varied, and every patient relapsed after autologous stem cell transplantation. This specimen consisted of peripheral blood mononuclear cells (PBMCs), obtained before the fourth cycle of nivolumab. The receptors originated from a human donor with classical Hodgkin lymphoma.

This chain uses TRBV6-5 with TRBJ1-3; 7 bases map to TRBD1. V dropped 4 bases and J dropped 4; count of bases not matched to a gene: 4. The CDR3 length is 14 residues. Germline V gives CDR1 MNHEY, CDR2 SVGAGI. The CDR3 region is CASSSSGGGNTIYF. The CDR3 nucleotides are TGTGCCAGCAGTTCCTCAGGGGGGGGAAACACCATATATTTT.

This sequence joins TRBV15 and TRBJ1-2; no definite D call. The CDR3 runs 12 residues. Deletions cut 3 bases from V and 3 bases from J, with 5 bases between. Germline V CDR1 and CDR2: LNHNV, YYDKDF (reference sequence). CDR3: CATSSSDYGYTF. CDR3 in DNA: TGTGCCACCAGCAGCAGTGACTATGGCTACACCTTC. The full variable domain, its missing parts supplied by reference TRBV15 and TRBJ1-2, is DAMVIQNPRYQVTQFGKPVTLSCSQTLNHNVMYWYQQKSSQAPKLLFHYYDKDFNNEADTPDNFQSRRPNTSFCFLDIRSPGLGDTAMYLCATSSSDYGYTFGSGTRLTVV.

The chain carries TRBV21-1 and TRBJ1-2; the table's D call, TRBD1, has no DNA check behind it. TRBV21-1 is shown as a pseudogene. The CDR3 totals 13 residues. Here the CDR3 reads CASSKGQACGYTF. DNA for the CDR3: TGTGCCAGCAGCAAGGGACAGGCTTGTGGCTACACCTTC.